The T cell receptor beta chain under discussion was sequenced for a study of blood T cell repertoires in COVID-19 (dated by TCRdb to 2018 to 2020). A note on the overall study: Collaborator samples came from the United States, Italy and Spain and covered acute and convalescent phases of COVID-19. Nearly every sample came with metadata listing a de-identified subject ID, COVID-19 status, age in years and sex. Where available, HLA class I and class II types were taken from metadata supplied by the sample provider and were not determined by assay-based typing. The prospective study material was composed of cDNA or gDNA derived from T cells, B-cell-depleted T cells, or PBMCs. A freely available public database, intended as a resource for researchers studying the immune response to SARS-CoV-2, is where the repertoires were released. Samples were obtained from the ongoing ImmuneRACE study (first 160 participants) and from 950 to 1,500 subjects provided by 6 global collaborators. The dataset comprised deeply sampled blood TCRbeta repertoires from subjects exposed to, actively infected with, or recovered from COVID-19. Findings and caveats that apply to the study as a whole: How much clinical and demographic metadata was included differed by source and by participant, and the metadata was provided uncurated.

TCRbeta CDR3 regions were amplified from genomic DNA by means of the immunoSEQ Assay, a bias-controlled multiplex PCR. The paper's data handling went like this. The number of nucleated cells in each sample was estimated by amplification of reference gene primers within the assay. To quantify the absolute abundance of each unique TCRbeta CDR3 rearrangement, sequence reads were collapsed and filtered. For each sample, productive Simpson clonality was calculated as the square root of Simpson's diversity index over productive rearrangements. Imported from immuneACCESS, the table was reduced by TCRdb to in-frame sequences with V and J called. These copies leave out some clones; in studies compared against another copy, an unresolved V gene accounts for under half, and the cause of the remainder is not known. The V and J calls and clone size are taken from that table; D and trimming were inferred from the DNA. This sample comprises roughly 79,000 clones, 87% of them detected only once. The top ten clonotypes cover less than 7% of the sample.

Details on this clone: Its target antigen remains unknown. No much larger clone exists at a distance of one base, and base qualities are not known.

The CDR3 starts with the cysteine, ends with the phenylalanine, and has 15 residues. Only CDR3 DNA remains: 45 bases, in frame from the first base. Via the germline V gene, CDR1 is SGHVS and CDR2 FQNEAQ. Deletion took 1 base off V and 10 bases off J, with a span of 14 bases between the germline ends. Collaborating institutions collected whole blood in K2EDTA tubes following their own protocols. For TCRbeta analysis, collaborator samples were shipped as frozen whole blood, as isolated PBMCs, or as DNA extracted from either sample type. This receptor was taken from a woman between 50 and 59 years old with acute or convalescent COVID-19. The specimen was peripheral blood. The chain was built from TRBV7-8 and TRBJ1-6; the D gene remains uncertain. The CDR3 sequence is CASSLVARFGSPLHF. Read as DNA, the sequence is TGTGCCAGCAGCTTAGTTGCGCGGTTCGGGTCACCCCTCCACTTT.